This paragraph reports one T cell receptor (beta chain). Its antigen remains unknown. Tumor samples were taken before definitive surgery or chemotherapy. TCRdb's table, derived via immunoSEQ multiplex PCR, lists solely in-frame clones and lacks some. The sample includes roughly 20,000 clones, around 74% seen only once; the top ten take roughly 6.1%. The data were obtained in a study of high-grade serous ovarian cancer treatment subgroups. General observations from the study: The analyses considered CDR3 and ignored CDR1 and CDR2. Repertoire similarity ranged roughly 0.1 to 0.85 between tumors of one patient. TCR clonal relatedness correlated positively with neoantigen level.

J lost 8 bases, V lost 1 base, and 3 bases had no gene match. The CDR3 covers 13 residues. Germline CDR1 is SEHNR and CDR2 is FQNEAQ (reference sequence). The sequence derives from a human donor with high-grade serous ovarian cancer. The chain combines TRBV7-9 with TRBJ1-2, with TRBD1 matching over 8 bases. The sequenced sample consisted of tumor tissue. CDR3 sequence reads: CASSLDRGNGYTF. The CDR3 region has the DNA TGTGCCAGCAGCTTAGACAGGGGGAACGGCTACACCTTC.